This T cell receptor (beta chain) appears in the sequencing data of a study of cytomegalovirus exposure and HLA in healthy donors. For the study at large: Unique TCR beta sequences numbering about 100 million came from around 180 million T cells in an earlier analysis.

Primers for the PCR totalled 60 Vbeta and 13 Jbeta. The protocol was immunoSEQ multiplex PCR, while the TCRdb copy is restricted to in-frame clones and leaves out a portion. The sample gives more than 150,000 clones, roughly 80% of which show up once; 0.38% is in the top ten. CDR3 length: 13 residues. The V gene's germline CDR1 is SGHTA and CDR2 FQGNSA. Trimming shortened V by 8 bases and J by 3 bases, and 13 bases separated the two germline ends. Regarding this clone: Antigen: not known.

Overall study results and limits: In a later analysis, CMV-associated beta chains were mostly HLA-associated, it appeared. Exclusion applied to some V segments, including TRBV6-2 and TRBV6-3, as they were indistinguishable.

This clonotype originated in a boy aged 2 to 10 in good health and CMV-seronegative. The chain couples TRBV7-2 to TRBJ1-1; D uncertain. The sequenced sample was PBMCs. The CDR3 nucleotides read TGTGCCAGCGCCCGGGAATGGGACACTGAAGCTTTCTTT. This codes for CASAREWDTEAFF.